Below, one T cell receptor (beta chain) is given with its context. Primers: 60 Vbeta forward and 13 Jbeta reverse. Per the original methods: A follow-up analysis tallied around 76 million unique TCR beta chains, 9 million to 11 million shared. Produced via immunoSEQ multiplex PCR; TCRdb's table is partial and in-frame only. Clone size and V and J calls were adopted from that table, with D and trimming inferred from the DNA. In the table there are 150,000 to 200,000 clones, more than 60% of which are singletons. These data originate in a study of cytomegalovirus exposure and HLA in healthy donors. Germline CDR1 is SGHKS and CDR2 is YYEKEE (reference sequence). This CDR3 is 14 amino acids long. V was cut by 0 bases and J by 2 bases, with 8 bases left in between.

This receptor was obtained from a female donor in good health and CMV-seronegative. Sequenced sample: PBMCs. The rearrangement links TRBV5-5 to TRBJ1-1; tentatively, D is TRBD1 (5 bases). CDR3 DNA sequence: TGTGCCAGCAGCTTGGTTTGGGGCAACACTGAAGCTTTCTTT. Translation gives CASSLVWGNTEAFF.